This T cell receptor beta chain came from a study of blood T cell repertoires in COVID-19. Overall study context: The cDNA or gDNA used as material had been derived from T cells, B-cell-depleted T cells, or PBMCs.

Sequencing used immunoSEQ multiplex PCR; TCRdb keeps in-frame clones, though not all of them. In the table there are over 10,000 clones, 88% of which are singletons. The CDR3 spans 13 residues. V lost 3 bases and J lost 5, with 14 bases in between. Germline V gene lookup returns CDR1 DFQATT and CDR2 SNEGSKA (reference sequence). This TCR derives from a human donor in a cohort sampled during active COVID-19. The specimen was peripheral blood. This chain uses TRBV20-1 with TRBJ2-7; no clear D gene. CDR3 region: CSASSPAVNEQYF. In nucleotides, the CDR3 is TGCAGTGCTAGTAGCCCTGCTGTGAACGAGCAGTACTTC.